Below are 10 T cell receptor beta chains sequenced from a single sample in a study of blood T cells in healthy people across ages. Combining a sample-barcoded 5' primer with a J-beta primer mix, a second PCR ran for about 7 to 11 cycles. TCRdb re-called the 5' RACE reads with MiXCR, one entry per CDR3 protein. The table includes 1,100,000 or so distinct CDR3 sequences, less than 50% detected once. Sequencing was performed on blood. The source of these receptors is a woman aged 60-75 years in good health.

This clonotype was detected only a few times. The gene calls are TRBV20-1 and TRBJ2-3; 15 bases fit TRBD2. With V trimmed by 1 base and J by 4 bases, 3 bases remained unmatched. The CDR3 is made up of 16 amino acids. CDR1 and CDR2 from the germline V gene are DFQATT and SNEGSKA (reference sequence). The CDR3: CSARGGLAGGADTQYF. The CDR3 nucleotides read TGCAGTGCTAGAGGGGGACTAGCGGGAGGTGCAGATACGCAGTATTTT.

The rearrangement joins TRBV4-2 to TRBJ2-4; D could derive from TRBD1 or TRBD2 (7 bases each). The end of the DNA is better explained by TRBJ2-7, so the J call may be wrong. This CDR3 spans 13 amino acids. Per the germline V gene, CDR1 is LGHNA and CDR2 is YNFKEQ. Here the CDR3 reads CASFQGGPYEQYF. The CDR3 DNA is TGTGCCAGTTTCCAGGGGGGGCCCTACGAGCAGTACTTC.

This clonotype was observed once. This may be a read error: a much more frequent sequence differs by one nucleotide. V and J are TRBV5-1 and TRBJ2-1; D might be TRBD2 (6 bases). The CDR3 is 15 amino acids. The V end lost 0 bases, the J end lost 5 bases, and 12 bases lay between the germline ends. From germline, CDR1 is SGHRS and CDR2 YFSETQ. The CDR3 loop is CASSLASASHNEQFF. CDR3 nucleotide sequence: TGCGCCAGCAGCTTGGCTAGCGCTTCCCACAATGAGCAGTTCTTC.

CDR3 loop: CASSYSRDQETQYF. Here the CDR3 DNA reads TGTGCCAGCAGTTATTCTAGGGACCAAGAGACCCAGTACTTC. J is TRBJ2-5 and V is TRBV6-6; no reliable D call. V was pared by 3 bases and J by 0 bases, with 8 bases between. CDR1 and CDR2 from the germline V gene are MNHNY and SVGAGI (reference sequence). The CDR3 length is 14 residues.

Regarding this clonotype: One junction end does not reproduce the germline sequence, and a read error may be involved. J is TRBJ2-7 and V is TRBV20-1; TRBD1 aligns across 12 bases. The CDR3 is 17 residues long. Germline CDR1 and CDR2: DFQATT and SNEGSKA (reference sequence). The CDR3 sequence is CSARGTGGSLGSCEQYF. For the CDR3, the DNA is TGCAGTGCTCGGGGGACAGGGGGCTCATTAGGCTCCTGCGAGCAGTACTTC.

This chain connects TRBV7-9 to TRBJ2-1; tentative D call: TRBD1 (6 bases). TRBJ2-7 explains the end of the DNA better; the J call may be wrong. The CDR3 is 13 residues long. Germline-derived CDR1 and CDR2 are SEHNR and FQNEAQ (reference sequence). The CDR3 bases are TGTGCCAGCAGCTTCCAGGGGTACAATGAGCAGTACTTC. Its protein product is CASSFQGYNEQYF.

This clonotype was observed a handful of times. The V call is TRBV20-1, the J call TRBJ2-1; possible D gene TRBD2, 6 bases. The germline V and J ends were trimmed by 5 bases and 2 bases, with 19 bases remaining between them. CDR3 length: 16 amino acids. Germline lookup yields CDR1 DFQATT and CDR2 SNEGSKA (reference sequence). In DNA form, the CDR3 reads TGCAGTGCTCACGACCTTAATCGCGGGGCCTACAATGAGCAGTTCTTC. Translated: CSAHDLNRGAYNEQFF.

V is TRBV25-1 and J is TRBJ1-4; 7 bases are a match to TRBD1. This CDR3 region has 15 residues. Germline trimming cut 7 bases from V and 0 bases from J; bases unmatched to any gene: 5. Germline V gene data show CDR1 as MGHDK and CDR2 as SYGVNS. The CDR3 here is CASTRTGPTNEKLFF. Written as DNA, the CDR3 is TGTGCCAGCACCAGGACAGGTCCAACTAATGAAAAACTGTTTTTT.

This clonotype has just a few counts. The V gene is TRBV29-1, the J gene TRBJ2-7; 15 bases fit TRBD2. J lost 1 base, V lost 6 bases, and 10 bases had no gene match. This CDR3 spans 17 amino acids. The germline V gene encodes CDR1 SQVTM and CDR2 ANQGSEA. The CDR3 sequence is CSVRRGLAGGDSYEQYF. DNA of the CDR3: TGCAGCGTCCGAAGGGGACTAGCGGGAGGAGATTCCTACGAGCAGTACTTC.

The J gene is TRBJ1-4, the V gene TRBV4-1; D unclear. The V end was cut by 1 base, the J end by 5 bases, with 14 bases between. The CDR3 is 16 amino acids. Germline V gives CDR1 MGHRA, CDR2 YSYEKL. Here the CDR3 reads CASSQATYPRNEKLFF. In nucleotides, the CDR3 is TGCGCCAGCAGCCAAGCTACTTACCCACGAAATGAAAAACTGTTTTTT.